This TCR beta chain came from a study of glioma-infiltrating T cells. Study observations and caveats: Tissue and blood shared very few CDR3 sequences. Gliomas, especially low-grade, showed above-expected tissue-blood divergence; non-neoplastic patients showed below.

In its sample, this clonotype was seen many times. Antigen specificity is unknown. Using RNA template, CDR3s of TCR alpha and beta were amplified with iRepertoire arm-PCR. One-step reverse transcription and amplification started from about 100-400 ng of tissue mRNA or PBMC total RNA. One entry per CDR3 protein, called by TCRdb with MiXCR from the multiplex PCR reads. The data contain some 160,000 distinct CDR3 sequences, around 40% of them singletons. The TCR originated in a human donor with low-grade glioma or glioblastoma, undergoing nonglioma brain surgery, or in good health (not recorded which). What was sequenced was glioma tissue, nonneoplastic brain tissue, or PBMCs (not recorded which).

Written as DNA, the CDR3 is TGTGCCAGCAGTTTAGCCGGAGCAGGGGGTGAGCAGTACTTC. It encodes CASSLAGAGGEQYF. The chain carries TRBV27 and TRBJ2-7; 7 nucleotides align to TRBD1. V shed 2 bases, J shed 7 bases, and the junction held 8 bases outside the gene matches. This CDR3 has 14 residues. CDR1 MNHEY and CDR2 SMNVEV come from the germline V gene (reference sequence).